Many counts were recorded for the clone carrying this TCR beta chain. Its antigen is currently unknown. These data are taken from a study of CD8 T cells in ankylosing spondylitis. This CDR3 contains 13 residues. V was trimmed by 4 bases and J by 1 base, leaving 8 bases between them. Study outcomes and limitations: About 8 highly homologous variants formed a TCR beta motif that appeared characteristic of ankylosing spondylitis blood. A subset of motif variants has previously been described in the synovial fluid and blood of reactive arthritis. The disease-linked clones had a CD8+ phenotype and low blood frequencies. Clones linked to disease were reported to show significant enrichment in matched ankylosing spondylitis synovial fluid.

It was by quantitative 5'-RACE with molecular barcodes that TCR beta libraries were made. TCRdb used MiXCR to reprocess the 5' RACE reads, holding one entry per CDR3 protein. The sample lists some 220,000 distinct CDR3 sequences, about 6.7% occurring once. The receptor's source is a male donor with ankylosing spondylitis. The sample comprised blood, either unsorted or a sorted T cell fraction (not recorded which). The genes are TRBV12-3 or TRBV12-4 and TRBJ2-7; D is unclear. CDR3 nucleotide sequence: TGTGCCAGCAGTTCATACAATTCCTACGAGCAGTACTTC. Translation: CASSSYNSYEQYF.